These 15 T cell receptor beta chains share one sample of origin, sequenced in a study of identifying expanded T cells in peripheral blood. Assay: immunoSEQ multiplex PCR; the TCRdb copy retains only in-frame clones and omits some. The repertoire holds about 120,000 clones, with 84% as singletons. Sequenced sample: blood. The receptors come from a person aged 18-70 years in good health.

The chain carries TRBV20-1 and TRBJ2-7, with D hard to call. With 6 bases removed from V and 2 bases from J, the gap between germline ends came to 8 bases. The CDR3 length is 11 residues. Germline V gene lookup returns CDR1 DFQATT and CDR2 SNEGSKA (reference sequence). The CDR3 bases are TGCAGTGCCCCTTATGCCTACGAGCAGTACTTC. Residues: CSAPYAYEQYF.

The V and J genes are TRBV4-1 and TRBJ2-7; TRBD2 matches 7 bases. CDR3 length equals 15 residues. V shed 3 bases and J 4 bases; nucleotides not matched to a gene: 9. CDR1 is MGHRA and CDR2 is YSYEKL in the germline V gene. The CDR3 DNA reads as TGCGCCAGCAGCCAGGCGGGACCGGGGGGATACGAGCAGTACTTC. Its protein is CASSQAGPGGYEQYF.

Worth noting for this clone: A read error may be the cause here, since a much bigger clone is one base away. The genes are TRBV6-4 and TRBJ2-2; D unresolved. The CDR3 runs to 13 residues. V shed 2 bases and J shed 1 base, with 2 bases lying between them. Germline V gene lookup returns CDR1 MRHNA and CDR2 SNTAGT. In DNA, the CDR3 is TGTGCCAGCAGTGACAGGAACACCGGGGAGCTGTTTTTT. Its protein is CASSDRNTGELFF.

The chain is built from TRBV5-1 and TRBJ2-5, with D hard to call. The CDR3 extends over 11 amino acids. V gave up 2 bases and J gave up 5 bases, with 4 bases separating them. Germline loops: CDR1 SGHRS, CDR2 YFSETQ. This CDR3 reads CASSFGETQYF. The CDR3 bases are TGCGCCAGCAGCTTCGGGGAGACCCAGTACTTC.

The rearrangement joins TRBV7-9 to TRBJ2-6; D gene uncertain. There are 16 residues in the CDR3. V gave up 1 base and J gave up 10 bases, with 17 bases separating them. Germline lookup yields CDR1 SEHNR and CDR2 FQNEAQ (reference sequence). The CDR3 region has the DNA TGTGCCAGCAGCTTAGGAGCATCCAGGCCGCTTAACGTCCTGACTTTC. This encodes CASSLGASRPLNVLTF.

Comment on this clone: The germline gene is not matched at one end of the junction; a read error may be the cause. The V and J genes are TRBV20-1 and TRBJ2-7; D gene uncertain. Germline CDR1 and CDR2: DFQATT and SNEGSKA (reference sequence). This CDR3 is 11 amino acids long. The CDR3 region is CSAKVHYGQYF. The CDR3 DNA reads TGCAGTGCTAAGGTTCATTACGGGCAGTACTTC.

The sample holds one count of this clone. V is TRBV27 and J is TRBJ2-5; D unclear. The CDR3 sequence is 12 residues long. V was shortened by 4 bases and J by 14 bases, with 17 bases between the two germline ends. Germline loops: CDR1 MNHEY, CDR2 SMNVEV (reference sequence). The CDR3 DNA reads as TGTGCCAGCAGTTCAACCGGACCACCTGGTTACTTC. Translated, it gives CASSSTGPPGYF.

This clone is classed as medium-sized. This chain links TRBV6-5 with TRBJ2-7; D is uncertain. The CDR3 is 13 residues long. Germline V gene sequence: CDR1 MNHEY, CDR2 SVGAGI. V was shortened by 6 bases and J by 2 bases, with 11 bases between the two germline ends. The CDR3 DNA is TGTGCCAGCAGATCCCAGAACCCCTACGAGCAGTACTTC. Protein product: CASRSQNPYEQYF.

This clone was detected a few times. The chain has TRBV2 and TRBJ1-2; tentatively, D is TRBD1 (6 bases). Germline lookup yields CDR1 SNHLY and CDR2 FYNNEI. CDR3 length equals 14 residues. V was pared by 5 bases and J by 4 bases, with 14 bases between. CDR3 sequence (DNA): TGTGCCAGCAGTCGAATAGGGGGGGTCTATGGCTACACCTTC. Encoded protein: CASSRIGGVYGYTF.

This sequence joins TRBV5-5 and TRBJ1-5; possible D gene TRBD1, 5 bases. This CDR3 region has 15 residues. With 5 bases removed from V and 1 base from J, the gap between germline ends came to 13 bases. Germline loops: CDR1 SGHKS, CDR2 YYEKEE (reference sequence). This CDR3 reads CASSRSRDSNQPQHF. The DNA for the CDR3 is TGTGCCAGCAGTCGTTCCCGGGACAGCAATCAGCCCCAGCATTTT.

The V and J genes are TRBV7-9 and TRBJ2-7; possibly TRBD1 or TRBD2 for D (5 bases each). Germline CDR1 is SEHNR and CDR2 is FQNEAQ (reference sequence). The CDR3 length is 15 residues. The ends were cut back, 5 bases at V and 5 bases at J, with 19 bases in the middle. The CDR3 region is CASSVPGRFSDEQYF. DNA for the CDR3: TGTGCCAGCAGCGTCCCAGGGAGATTTTCCGACGAGCAGTACTTC.

CDR3 region: CASRGGRGGNSPLHF. The DNA for the CDR3 is TGTGCCAGCAGGGGGGGCAGGGGAGGAAATTCACCCCTCCACTTT. V usage is TRBV27 and J usage is TRBJ1-6, with D possibly matching TRBD1 (6 bases). Trimming removed 6 bases from V and 7 bases from J, with 16 bases in between. This CDR3 is built from 15 residues. Germline V lookup: CDR1 MNHEY, CDR2 SMNVEV (reference sequence).

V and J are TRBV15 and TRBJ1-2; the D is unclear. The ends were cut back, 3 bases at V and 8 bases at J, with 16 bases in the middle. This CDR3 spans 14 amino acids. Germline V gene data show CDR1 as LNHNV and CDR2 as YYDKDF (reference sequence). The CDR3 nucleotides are TGTGCCACCAGCAGTGCGACTGGGCAGAGGGGCTACACCTTC. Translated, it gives CATSSATGQRGYTF.

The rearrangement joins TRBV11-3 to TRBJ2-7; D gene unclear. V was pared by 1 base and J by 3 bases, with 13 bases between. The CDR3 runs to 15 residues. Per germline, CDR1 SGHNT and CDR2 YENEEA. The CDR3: CASSLVRKKGYEQYF. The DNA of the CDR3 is TGTGCCAGCAGCTTAGTTCGTAAGAAGGGCTACGAGCAGTACTTC. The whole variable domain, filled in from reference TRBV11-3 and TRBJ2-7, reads EAGVVQSPRYKIIEKKQPVAFWCNPISGHNTLYWYLQNLGQGPELLIRYENEEAVDDSQLPKDRFSAERLKGVDSTLKIQPAELGDSAVYLCASSLVRKKGYEQYFGPGTRLTVT.

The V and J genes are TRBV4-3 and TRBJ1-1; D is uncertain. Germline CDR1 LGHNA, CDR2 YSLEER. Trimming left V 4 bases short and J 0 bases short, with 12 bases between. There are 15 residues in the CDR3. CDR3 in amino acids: CASSPEVLMNTEAFF. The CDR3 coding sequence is TGCGCCAGCAGCCCGGAAGTCCTCATGAACACTGAAGCTTTCTTT.